This is a list of T cell receptor beta chains from one sample in a study of T cells in Graves' hyperthyroidism and ophthalmopathy. TCRdb reprocessed the multiplex PCR reads with MiXCR, giving one entry per CDR3 protein. Among 400,000 to 450,000 distinct CDR3 sequences listed, under 15% were seen once. The material sequenced was blood. These receptors all stem from a man between 18 and 29 years old with Graves' ophthalmopathy. CDR3s include the opening cysteine and the closing phenylalanine or tryptophan. A D gene is named only where the DNA matches it firmly. Not every row has a clone size; where given, it reads once, few, many or a size class.

TRBV11-2	many	TRBJ2-5	-	TGTGCCAGCAGTTTATGGGAGACCCAGTACTTC	CASSLWETQYF
TRBV10-3	few	TRBJ1-4	-	TGTGCCACCGGGACTGCTAATGATAGGCTGTTTTTT	CATGTANDRLFF
TRBV13	few	TRBJ2-7	-	TGTGCCAGCAGCCCCCCAGCTAACTACGAGCAGTACTTC	CASSPPANYEQYF
TRBV12-3/TRBV12-4	few	TRBJ1-4	-	TGTGCCAGCAGTTTTCTTTGGGCCCGACGTGCGACTAATGAAAAACTGTTTTTT	CASSFLWARRATNEKLFF
TRBV5-8	many	TRBJ1-5	-	TGTGCCAGCAGTAATGGACAGTTTAGCAATCAGCCCCAGCATTTT	CASSNGQFSNQPQHF
TRBV2	-	TRBJ2-7	-	TGTGCCAGCAGTTACAGACAGAACTACGAGCAGTACTTC	CASSYRQNYEQYF
TRBV4-1	-	TRBJ1-3	-	TGCGCCAGCAGACCTTACTATACAGGGAGCGGAAACACCATATATTTT	CASRPYYTGSGNTIYF
TRBV6-1	many	TRBJ1-5	TRBD1	TGTGCCAGCAGTGGGCGGAGACAGGGGAGAGGAAGCAATCAGCCCCAGCATTTT	CASSGRRQGRGSNQPQHF
TRBV2	many	TRBJ2-5	-	TGTGCCAGCAGTGACTGGCAACCCCCGTACTTC	CASSDWQPPYF
TRBV3-1	many	TRBJ2-7	TRBD2	TGTGCCAGCAGCCCGCCGGGGGGGGCAAGCTACGAGCAGTACTTC	CASSPPGGASYEQYF
TRBV10-1	-	TRBJ2-2	-	TGCGCCAGCAGTGAGTCCGGCGGACTCACCGGGGAGCTGTTTTTT	CASSESGGLTGELFF
TRBV5-1	-	TRBJ2-5	-	TGCGCCAGCAGCTTGGGTCCCGCGGGGACCCAAGAGACCCAGTACTTC	CASSLGPAGTQETQYF
TRBV19	many	TRBJ1-2	TRBD1	TGTGCCAGTAGTTCCGGTCTGGGGACAGGGAATAACTATGGCTACACCTTC	CASSSGLGTGNNYGYTF
TRBV10-3	many	TRBJ2-1	-	TGTGCCACGGCACACTCGAGCGGCGTTGGGAATGAGCAGTTCTTC	CATAHSSGVGNEQFF
TRBV27	many	TRBJ1-1	TRBD1	TGTGCCAGCAGTCCCTTCCGACAGGGAAGCACTGAAGCTTTCTTT	CASSPFRQGSTEAFF
TRBV7-2	many	TRBJ1-2	TRBD1	TGTGCCAGCAGCTTCCCTAGGGGACAGGGGGCTAACTATGGCTACACCTTC	CASSFPRGQGANYGYTF
TRBV15	-	TRBJ2-1	-	TGTGCCACCAGCCTGGGACCGGAACCCTACAATGAGCAGTTCTTC	CATSLGPEPYNEQFF
TRBV28	many	TRBJ1-5	-	TGTGCCAGCAGTTATGGCGGGCCCAATCAGCCCCAGCATTTT	CASSYGGPNQPQHF
TRBV3-1	few	TRBJ2-1	-	TGTGCCAGCAGCTTAGGCCACATCAAGAATGAGCAGTTCTTC	CASSLGHIKNEQFF
TRBV6-1	many	TRBJ2-1	TRBD1	TGTGCCAGCAGTGATCCGGGACAGGGAAACAATGAGCAGTTCTTC	CASSDPGQGNNEQFF
TRBV10-1	few	TRBJ1-1	-	TGCGCCAGCAGTGGGCAGGGGAAAATCACTGAAGCTTTCTTT	CASSGQGKITEAFF
TRBV9	few	TRBJ2-1	TRBD2	TGTGCCAGCAGCACCCCACTAGCGGGAGGGTTTCAGTTCTTC	CASSTPLAGGFQFF
TRBV7-6	many	TRBJ2-7	-	TGTGCCAGCAGCTTCGTCGTGGCGAGGGAGCAGTACTTC	CASSFVVAREQYF
TRBV3-1	-	TRBJ2-1	-	TGTGCCAGCAGTTATCCGGGTTACAATGAGCAGTTCTTC	CASSYPGYNEQFF
TRBV5-1	many	TRBJ2-5	-	TGCGCCAGCAGCCCGGCGGGGAGTCGGGAGACCCAGTACTTC	CASSPAGSRETQYF
TRBV20-1	few	TRBJ2-1	TRBD2	TGCAGTGTGAGGGCCGATCCGGGACTAGCGGGATCCCACAATGAGCAGTTCTTC	CSVRADPGLAGSHNEQFF
TRBV30	many	TRBJ2-7	TRBD1	TGTGCCTGGGGACAGGGCTCCTACGAGCAGTACTTC	CAWGQGSYEQYF
TRBV11-2	many	TRBJ2-7	TRBD2	TGTGCCAGCAGCCCCCCGGGACTAGCAGCCGAGCAGTACTTC	CASSPPGLAAEQYF
TRBV15	many	TRBJ1-1	TRBD1	TGTGCCACCAGCAGAGTGAGGACAGGGACGAACACTGAAGCTTTCTTT	CATSRVRTGTNTEAFF
TRBV20-1	many	TRBJ2-7	-	TGCAGTGCTCCAGGCAGGGTACTCAGACTACCCTCCTACGAGCAGTACTTC	CSAPGRVLRLPSYEQYF
TRBV18	many	TRBJ1-1	TRBD1	TGTGCCAGCTCACCCACGACAGGGCAAACTACTGACGCTTTCTTT	CASSPTTGQTTDAFF
TRBV24-1	many	TRBJ2-7	-	TGTGCCACCAGTGATGAGAGTGGCGGCGGGGGCCTCGAGCAGTACTTC	CATSDESGGGGLEQYF
TRBV13	many	TRBJ2-1	-	TGTGCCAGCAGCCTAAGGACAGTCTCCTACAATGAGCAGTTCTTC	CASSLRTVSYNEQFF
TRBV4-2	many	TRBJ2-5	TRBD2	TGTGCCAGCAGCCGCGGGGGGGGGGAGACCCAGTACTTC	CASSRGGGETQYF
TRBV10-3	-	TRBJ2-5	-	TGTGCCATCAGTGTGTCCATAGGAGAGACCCAGTACTTC	CAISVSIGETQYF
TRBV5-1	once	TRBJ2-7	TRBD2	TGCGCCAGCAGCTTGTTTGCGGGAGGGCCTTACGAGCAGTACTTC	CASSLFAGGPYEQYF
TRBV6-5	-	TRBJ1-2	-	TGTGCCAGCAGTTACACCCGGGACCCAATTGGGTATGGCTACACCTTC	CASSYTRDPIGYGYTF
TRBV5-1	-	TRBJ2-5	-	TGCGCCAGCAGCTTACCGGACAGATCAGACCAAGAGACCCAGTACTTC	CASSLPDRSDQETQYF
TRBV9	few	TRBJ2-7	-	TGTGCCAGCAGCGTAGAGGCAGGAATAAAGTACGAGCAGTACTTC	CASSVEAGIKYEQYF
TRBV20-1	many	TRBJ2-7	-	TGCAGTGCCCCGCCCCCGCGGGGAACCTACGAGCAGTACTTC	CSAPPPRGTYEQYF
TRBV6-6	-	TRBJ2-5	-	TGTGCCAGCAGTTACTCAGGGCAGCTCGGTCAAGAGACCCAGTACTTC	CASSYSGQLGQETQYF
TRBV7-9	many	TRBJ2-7	-	TGTGCCAGCAGCTTAGGTTGGACTACCACAGACGAGCAGTACTTC	CASSLGWTTTDEQYF
TRBV3-1	few	TRBJ1-6	-	TGTGCCAGCAGCCAACGGGCGGGGAATTCACCCCTCCACTTT	CASSQRAGNSPLHF
TRBV9	few	TRBJ1-2	-	TGTGCCAGCAGCTTGGGGACCGGTACTCTAAACTATGGCTACACCTTC	CASSLGTGTLNYGYTF
TRBV12-3/TRBV12-4	many	TRBJ1-5	-	TGTGCCAGCAGTTTTAGTTTGCGTCTGGGGAGTTCTAGCAATCAGCCCCAGCATTTT	CASSFSLRLGSSSNQPQHF
TRBV4-1	-	TRBJ2-5	-	TGCGCCAGCGGGTTTACAGGGCTGGAGACCCAGTACTTC	CASGFTGLETQYF